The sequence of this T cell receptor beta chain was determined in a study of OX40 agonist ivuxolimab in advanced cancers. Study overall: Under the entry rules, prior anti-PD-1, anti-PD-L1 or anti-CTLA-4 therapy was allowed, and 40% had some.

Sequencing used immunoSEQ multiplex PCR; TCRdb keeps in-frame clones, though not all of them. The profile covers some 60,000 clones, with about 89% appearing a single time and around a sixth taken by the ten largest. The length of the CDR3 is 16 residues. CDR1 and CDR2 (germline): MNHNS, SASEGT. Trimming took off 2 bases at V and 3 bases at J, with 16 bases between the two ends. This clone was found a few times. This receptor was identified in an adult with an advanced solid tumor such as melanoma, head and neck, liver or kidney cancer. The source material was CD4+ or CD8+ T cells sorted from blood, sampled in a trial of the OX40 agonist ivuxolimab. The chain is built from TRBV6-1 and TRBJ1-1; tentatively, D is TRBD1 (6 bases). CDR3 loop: CASSEFRGARYTEAFF. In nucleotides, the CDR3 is TGTGCCAGCAGTGAATTTCGGGGGGCGAGGTACACTGAAGCTTTCTTT.